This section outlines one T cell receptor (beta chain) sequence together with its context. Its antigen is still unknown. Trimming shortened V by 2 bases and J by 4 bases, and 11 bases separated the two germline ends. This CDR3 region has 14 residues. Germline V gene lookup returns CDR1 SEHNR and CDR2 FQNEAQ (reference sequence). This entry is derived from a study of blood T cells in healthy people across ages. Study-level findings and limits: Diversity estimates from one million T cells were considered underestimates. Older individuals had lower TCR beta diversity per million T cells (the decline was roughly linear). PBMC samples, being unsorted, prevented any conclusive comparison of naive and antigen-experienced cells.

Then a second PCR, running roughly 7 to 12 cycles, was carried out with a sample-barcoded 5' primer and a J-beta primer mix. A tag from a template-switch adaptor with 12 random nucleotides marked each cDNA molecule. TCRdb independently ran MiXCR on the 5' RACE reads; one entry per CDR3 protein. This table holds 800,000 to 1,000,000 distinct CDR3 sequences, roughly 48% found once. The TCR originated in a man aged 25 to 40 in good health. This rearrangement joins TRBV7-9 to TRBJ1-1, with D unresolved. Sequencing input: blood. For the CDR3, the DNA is TGTGCCAGCAGCTTAATAGTAGGTCGCACTGAAGCTTTCTTT. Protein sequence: CASSLIVGRTEAFF.